One and the same sample provided the 25 T cell receptor beta chains below, sequenced in a study of blood T cell repertoires in COVID-19. Assay used: immunoSEQ multiplex PCR; TCRdb lists only in-frame clones, some missing. Of roughly 100,000 clones in the sample, 75% to 90% are singletons; the top ten hold 4% to 5.5%. Sequenced: peripheral blood. The receptors here all came from a human donor in a cohort sampled during active COVID-19.

The rearrangement joins TRBV7-9 to TRBJ1-1; TRBD1 matches 8 bases. The CDR3 has 13 residues. Germline CDR1 is SEHNR and CDR2 is FQNEAQ (reference sequence). With V trimmed by 1 base and J by 11 bases, 6 bases remained unmatched. DNA of the CDR3: TGTGCCAGCAGCTTAGTTACGACAGGGGCGGCTTTCTTT. This sequence encodes CASSLVTTGAAFF. Variable domain in full (rest from reference TRBV7-9 and TRBJ1-1): DTGVSQNPRHKITKRGQNVTFRCDPISEHNRLYWYRQTLGQGPEFLTYFQNEAQLEKSRLLSDRFSAERPKGSFSTLEIQRTEQGDSAMYLCASSLVTTGAAFFGQGTRLTVV.

Only a few counts were recorded for this clone. The V gene is TRBV6-5, the J gene TRBJ1-2; 7 bases are shared with TRBD1. Trimming at V came to 6 bases and at J to 2 bases, leaving 0 bases not matched to a gene. This CDR3 contains 12 residues. CDR1 and CDR2 (germline): MNHEY, SVGAGI. CDR3 sequence reads: CASRTGNYGYTF. CDR3 DNA sequence: TGTGCCAGCAGGACAGGGAACTATGGCTACACCTTC.

The chain links TRBV7-6 to TRBJ1-3; tentative D call: TRBD1 (6 bases). The CDR3 totals 16 residues. Germline loops: CDR1 SGHVS, CDR2 FNYEAQ. The V end lost 2 bases, the J end lost 0 bases, and 11 bases lay between the germline ends. The CDR3 coding sequence is TGTGCCAGCAGCTTATACGGCAGGGGCTCTGGAAACACCATATATTTT. Its protein is CASSLYGRGSGNTIYF.

This clone showed up just once. This sequence joins TRBV18 and TRBJ1-1; 8 nucleotides match TRBD1. Germline V gene data show CDR1 as KGHSH and CDR2 as LQKENI. Trimming at V came to 2 bases and at J to 5 bases, leaving 10 bases not matched to a gene. This CDR3 has 16 residues. The CDR3 DNA reads as TGTGCCAGCTCACCATCACGGACAGGGTGGGGAACTGAAGCTTTCTTT. This encodes CASSPSRTGWGTEAFF.

The V and J genes are TRBV6-5 and TRBJ2-3; TRBD1 agrees at 9 bases. Per germline, CDR1 MNHEY and CDR2 SVGAGI. This CDR3 is 16 amino acids long. V gave up 1 base and J gave up 1 base; unmatched junction bases: 3. In DNA form, the CDR3 reads TGTGCCAGCAGTTACTGGGGACAGGGAGGCACAGATACGCAGTATTTT. Translated: CASSYWGQGGTDTQYF.

This chain connects TRBV18 to TRBJ2-3; TRBD2 agrees at 8 bases. Germline V gene lookup returns CDR1 KGHSH and CDR2 LQKENI. J was trimmed by 0 bases and V by 1 base; bases with no gene match: 3. The CDR3 sequence is 16 residues long. The CDR3 loop reads CASSPRASGSTDTQYF. The CDR3 DNA sequence: TGTGCCAGCTCACCACGGGCTAGCGGGAGCACAGATACGCAGTATTTT.

This chain joins TRBV10-3 and TRBJ1-6, with TRBD1 as a possible D gene (5 bases). The V gene's germline CDR1 is ENHRY and CDR2 SYGVKD. This CDR3 spans 16 amino acids. V lost 0 bases and J 10 bases, leaving 16 bases between the germline ends. CDR3 nucleotides: TGTGCCATCAGTGAGTCGTTGGCAGGGAGGCGCTCACCCCTCCACTTT. It encodes CAISESLAGRRSPLHF.

V and J are TRBV6-6 and TRBJ2-5; 8 nucleotides agree with TRBD2. The CDR3 totals 14 residues. V was pared by 5 bases and J by 5 bases, with 7 bases of the junction left unmatched. The germline CDR1 and CDR2 sequences are MNHNY and SVGAGI (reference sequence). CDR3 sequence (DNA): TGTGCCAGCAGTACCGGGACTAGTGGTGAGACCCAGTACTTC. Protein product: CASSTGTSGETQYF.

The chain carries TRBV27 and TRBJ1-2; D gene ambiguous. There are 16 residues in the CDR3. V was pared by 2 bases and J by 12 bases, with 25 bases between. Germline V gene sequence: CDR1 MNHEY, CDR2 SMNVEV (reference sequence). CDR3 loop: CASSLLFQQPLQRHTF. DNA for the CDR3: TGTGCCAGCAGTTTACTCTTCCAGCAGCCCCTTCAGAGGCACACCTTC.

The gene calls are TRBV30 and TRBJ1-6, with 7 bases aligning to TRBD1. V dropped 3 bases and J dropped 8; count of bases not matched to a gene: 10. This CDR3 contains 15 residues. Per the germline V gene, CDR1 is GTSNPN and CDR2 is SVGIG (reference sequence). CDR3 nucleotide sequence: TGTGCCTGGAGGGGACAGACCTCGGGGTATTCACCCCTCCACTTT. This translates into CAWRGQTSGYSPLHF.

The chain links TRBV11-3 to TRBJ2-2; 7 bases map to TRBD1. CDR1 and CDR2 (germline): SGHNT, YENEEA. This CDR3 is built from 15 residues. V trimming: 3 bases; J trimming: 0 bases; junction bases outside the gene matches: 1. The chain's CDR3 is CASSLGQPNTGELFF. The DNA of the CDR3 is TGTGCCAGCAGCTTGGGACAGCCGAACACCGGGGAGCTGTTTTTT.

The chain combines TRBV18 with TRBJ1-4; D is uncertain. The germline CDR1 and CDR2 sequences are KGHSH and LQKENI. Trimming took 2 bases from V and 2 from J, leaving 6 bases between them. The CDR3 extends over 14 amino acids. The CDR3 region is CASSPTQTNEKLFF. CDR3 bases: TGTGCCAGCTCACCAACGCAGACTAATGAAAAACTGTTTTTT.

This clone was found once. The CDR3 DNA is TGTGCCAGCAGCGTGACTAGCGGGGGGGCGAATACGCAGTATTTT. This translates into CASSVTSGGANTQYF. The chain combines TRBV9 with TRBJ2-3; TRBD2 agrees at 14 bases. The CDR3 consists of 15 residues. Losses at the gene ends were 2 bases for V and 7 bases for J; bases not matched to a gene: 3. Germline V gene data show CDR1 as SGDLS and CDR2 as YYNGEE.

The chain uses TRBV21-1 and TRBJ1-2; TRBD1 reflects the table's D call only, with no check against the DNA. TRBV21-1 is annotated as a pseudogene. The CDR3 runs 13 residues. The CDR3 coding sequence is TGTGCCAGTCCGGGCAGGGGGAGCTATGGCTACACCTTC. This sequence encodes CASPGRGSYGYTF.

This sequence joins TRBV11-3 and TRBJ2-5, with D possibly matching TRBD2 (6 bases). V was trimmed by 3 bases and J by 2 bases, leaving 10 bases between them. CDR1 SGHNT and CDR2 YENEEA come from the germline V gene. The CDR3 is 14 amino acids. The CDR3 loop is CASSFVGRQETQYF. The CDR3 nucleotides read TGTGCCAGCAGCTTTGTAGGGAGGCAAGAGACCCAGTACTTC.

Points on this clone: Other DNA sequences in this specimen translate into the identical CDR3. The V call is TRBV20-1, the J call TRBJ2-2; 10 nucleotides agree with TRBD1. Germline V gives CDR1 DFQATT, CDR2 SNEGSKA (reference sequence). The CDR3 has 15 amino acids. Trimming took 3 bases from V and 2 from J; bases not matched to a gene: 3. CDR3 DNA: TGCAGTGCTAGTGGGGACAGGGGAAACACCGGGGAGCTGTTTTTT. This translates into CSASGDRGNTGELFF.

V and J are TRBV9 and TRBJ2-3, with no clear D. The germline gives CDR1 SGDLS, CDR2 YYNGEE. V was cut by 0 bases and J by 4 bases, with 9 bases left in between. The CDR3 sequence is 14 residues long. For the CDR3, the DNA is TGTGCCAGCAGCGTAGCTAATGCCGCAGATACGCAGTATTTT. Translation: CASSVANAADTQYF.

The gene calls are TRBV7-9 and TRBJ1-4; a weak D match, TRBD1 (5 bases). Germline V gene lookup returns CDR1 SEHNR and CDR2 FQNEAQ (reference sequence). V dropped 3 bases and J dropped 7 bases, with 15 bases sitting between them. This CDR3 spans 15 amino acids. CDR3 protein: CASSFRDREPEKLFF. CDR3 nucleotide sequence: TGTGCCAGCAGCTTCCGAGACAGAGAACCTGAAAAACTGTTTTTT.

The chain joins TRBV5-4 to TRBJ2-5; 9 nucleotides align to TRBD1. This CDR3 contains 14 residues. From germline, CDR1 is SGHNT and CDR2 YYREEE (reference sequence). V gave up 3 bases and J gave up 4 bases; unmatched junction bases: 4. Here the CDR3 reads CASSSPGQGETQYF. DNA for the CDR3: TGTGCCAGCAGCTCCCCGGGACAGGGAGAGACCCAGTACTTC.

The rearrangement links TRBV21-1 to TRBJ2-3; the table's D call TRBD2 went unverified against the DNA. TRBV21-1 represents a pseudogene. The CDR3 has 16 residues. CDR3 in amino acids: CASSSGGTSQMDTQYF. The DNA of the CDR3 is TGTGCCAGCAGCTCAGGAGGGACTAGCCAGATGGATACGCAGTATTTT.

The chain combines TRBV5-1 with TRBJ1-3; 7 bases are shared with TRBD1. V trimming: 4 bases; J trimming: 2 bases; junction bases outside the gene matches: 3. Germline V gene sequence: CDR1 SGHRS, CDR2 YFSETQ. The CDR3 length is 14 residues. The CDR3 bases are TGCGCCAGCAGCACCGGGACAGCTGGAAACACCATATATTTT. Translated, it gives CASSTGTAGNTIYF. Supplemented by reference TRBV5-1 and TRBJ1-3, the full variable domain reads KAGVTQTPRYLIKTRGQQVTLSCSPISGHRSVSWYQQTPGQGLQFLFEYFSETQRNKGNFPGRFSGRQFSNSRSEMNVSTLELGDSALYLCASSTGTAGNTIYFGEGSWLTVV.

V is TRBV12-3 or TRBV12-4 and J is TRBJ1-5, with D unresolved. Trimming left V 3 bases short and J 7 bases short, with 7 bases between. This CDR3 has 12 residues. The CDR3 loop is CASSFSGQPQHF. CDR3 nucleotide sequence: TGTGCCAGCAGTTTCAGTGGCCAGCCCCAGCATTTT.

The gene calls are TRBV19 and TRBJ1-4; 7 bases are a match to TRBD1. V dropped 1 base and J dropped 4; count of bases not matched to a gene: 6. This CDR3 is 16 amino acids long. Looked up from germline, CDR1 is LNHDA and CDR2 is SQIVND (reference sequence). The CDR3 DNA reads TGTGCCAGTAGTATAGCTCAGGGACAGCTTAATGAAAAACTGTTTTTT. This translates into CASSIAQGQLNEKLFF.

The J gene is TRBJ1-1, the V gene TRBV5-4; 8 bases are a match to TRBD1. V was clipped by 5 bases and J by 0 bases; unmatched bases: 3. CDR3 length: 14 residues. Germline V CDR1 and CDR2: SGHNT, YYREEE (reference sequence). CDR3 sequence: CASSRTGMNTEAFF. The CDR3 DNA is TGTGCCAGCAGTAGGACAGGGATGAACACTGAAGCTTTCTTT.

The rearrangement uses TRBV10-3 and TRBJ2-1; 9 bases are a match to TRBD2. The CDR3 runs to 14 residues. Trimming took 6 bases from V and 4 from J; bases not matched to a gene: 4. Germline V gene lookup returns CDR1 ENHRY and CDR2 SYGVKD. CDR3 residues: CAIRSSGGYNEQFF. The DNA for the CDR3 is TGTGCCATCAGAAGTAGCGGGGGATACAATGAGCAGTTCTTC.